This entry concerns a single TCR beta chain. The antigen is undetermined. The PCR ran on 60 Vbeta and 13 Jbeta primers. TCRdb keeps only in-frame clones here, not all; method: immunoSEQ multiplex PCR. The profile shows some 110,000 clones, around 82% of them singletons. The data were taken from a study of cytomegalovirus exposure and HLA in healthy donors. Overall study findings and caveats: A later analysis showed that HLA-associated TCR beta chains had undergone more clonal expansion than equally common others.

The TCR originated in a man between 50 and 59 years old in good health and CMV-seronegative. The sample consisted of PBMCs.

The CDR3 DNA sequence: TGTGCCAGCAGCGGCGACAGGGGCTACGGCTACACCTTC. Residues: CASSGDRGYGYTF. This chain uses TRBV7-6 with TRBJ1-2; 8 nucleotides align to TRBD1. V lost 5 bases, J lost 8 bases, and 7 bases stayed unmatched. The length of the CDR3 is 13 residues. Germline CDR1 SGHVS, CDR2 FNYEAQ.